Listed below are T cell receptor beta chains from one sample, sequenced in a study of CD8 T cells in ankylosing spondylitis. Via MiXCR, TCRdb re-called the 5' RACE reads, giving one row per CDR3 protein. The data show about 90,000 distinct CDR3 sequences, 27% seen once. Sample: blood, either unsorted or a sorted T cell fraction (not recorded which). These receptors were collected from a male donor with ankylosing spondylitis or in good health (not recorded which). Both conserved end residues are part of each CDR3. A D gene is named only where the DNA matches it firmly. Rows may omit the clone size; those that give it use once, few, many or a size class.

size | J | V | D | DNA | CDR3
NA | TRBJ1-1 | TRBV5-1 | NA | TGCGCCAGCAGCTTAAGGTCGATAGACAGTGAAGCTTTCTTT | CASSLRSIDSEAFF
few | TRBJ2-1 | TRBV18 | NA | TGTGCCAGCTCGCAGACAGGCCGCTCCTACAATGAGCAGTTCTTC | CASSQTGRSYNEQFF
NA | TRBJ2-1 | TRBV5-1 | NA | TGCGCCAGCAGCTCACAGGCTTACAATGAGCAGTTCTTC | CASSSQAYNEQFF
few | TRBJ2-1 | TRBV12-3/TRBV12-4 | TRBD2 | TGTGCCAGCAGTCCAAATCCCGGGACTAGCGGCTACAATGAGCAGTTCTTC | CASSPNPGTSGYNEQFF
few | TRBJ1-2 | TRBV11-1 | NA | TGTGCCAGCAGCTTACTCCGGCGGAATGGCTACACCTTC | CASSLLRRNGYTF
NA | TRBJ1-2 | TRBV12-3/TRBV12-4 | TRBD1 | TGTGCCAGCAGAAGGACAGGGGGCCCAGTCTATGGCTACACCTTC | CASRRTGGPVYGYTF
few | TRBJ2-5 | TRBV6-5 | NA | TGTGCCAGCAGTTATGGGGGTTTCCAAGAGACCCAGTACTTC | CASSYGGFQETQYF
many | TRBJ2-7 | TRBV20-1 | NA | TGCAGTGCCGGGGGGGGACAGATCTACGAGCAGTACTTC | CSAGGGQIYEQYF
few | TRBJ1-1 | TRBV7-8 | NA | TGTGCCAGCAGCGAAAGAGCACAATGGATGAACACTGAAGCTTTCTTT | CASSERAQWMNTEAFF
NA | TRBJ2-1 | TRBV6-5 | NA | TGTGCCAGCAGTTCCCCCTACACTAGAGATGAGCAGTTCTTC | CASSSPYTRDEQFF
many | TRBJ1-2 | TRBV12-3/TRBV12-4 | TRBD1 | TGTGCCAGCAGTTTAGTACTGGGGACAGGGGCAAGCTATGGCTACACCTTC | CASSLVLGTGASYGYTF
NA | TRBJ2-1 | TRBV7-2 | TRBD2 | TGTGCCAGCAGCTTGAGAACTAGCGAGTACAATGAGCAGTTCTTC | CASSLRTSEYNEQFF
NA | TRBJ1-2 | TRBV12-3/TRBV12-4 | NA | TGTGCCAGCAGTTTGGTGGGGGAGGGCTACACCTTC | CASSLVGEGYTF
NA | TRBJ2-3 | TRBV24-1 | TRBD1 | TGTGCCACCAGTGATGGAACGGCGGGACAGGGGGTATCATTGGATACGCAGTATTTT | CATSDGTAGQGVSLDTQYF
few | TRBJ1-1 | TRBV7-2 | NA | TGTGCCAGCAGCCCTTTAAGGTCGAACACTGAAGCTTTCTTT | CASSPLRSNTEAFF
NA | TRBJ1-3 | TRBV7-8 | NA | TGTGCCAGCAGCCGGTATAGGGGGGACTCTGGAAACACCATATATTTT | CASSRYRGDSGNTIYF
NA | TRBJ2-2 | TRBV7-6 | NA | TGTGCCAGCAGCTTAGCGGGAGCTTGGGCCGGGGAGCTGTTTTTT | CASSLAGAWAGELFF
many | TRBJ1-1 | TRBV20-1 | NA | TGCACCACGACAGGAGGGGGTTTTTCTGAAGCTTTCTTT | CTTTGGGFSEAFF
NA | TRBJ2-5 | TRBV12-3/TRBV12-4 | NA | TGTGCCAGCAGTTTGGTGACCGAGACCCAGTACTTC | CASSLVTETQYF
NA | TRBJ1-1 | TRBV20-1 | TRBD1 | TGCAGTGCGGAGGACAGGGGGCGCAGAACTGAAGCTTTCTTT | CSAEDRGRRTEAFF
NA | TRBJ1-1 | TRBV19 | TRBD1 | TGTGCCAGTAGTTTCCAGGGGGCTTGGACTGAAGCTTTCTTT | CASSFQGAWTEAFF
few | TRBJ2-3 | TRBV12-3/TRBV12-4 | NA | TGTGCCAGCAGTTCCCCCGGGGTAGATACGCAGTATTTT | CASSSPGVDTQYF
NA | TRBJ2-1 | TRBV2 | NA | TGTGCCAGCAGTGAAGAGTTTGGGGGGTCTAGTGAGCAGTTCTTC | CASSEEFGGSSEQFF
NA | TRBJ2-5 | TRBV5-1 | TRBD2 | TGCGCCAGCAGCTTGGGGACTAGTCACTCAGAGACCCAGTACTTC | CASSLGTSHSETQYF
NA | TRBJ1-1 | TRBV7-3 | NA | TGTGCCAGCAGCGTACAGGGCATGGGCACTGAAGCTTTCTTT | CASSVQGMGTEAFF
NA | TRBJ2-5 | TRBV28 | NA | TGTGCCAGCAGTTTCTCAGACAGGACCGAGGAGACCCAGTACTTC | CASSFSDRTEETQYF
NA | TRBJ1-5 | TRBV20-1 | NA | TGCAGTGCCAGCGGCGGCTACAATCAGCCCCAGCATTTT | CSASGGYNQPQHF
few | TRBJ2-1 | TRBV7-3 | NA | TGTGCCAGCAGCTTAAACTCATACAATGAGCAGTTCTTC | CASSLNSYNEQFF
NA | TRBJ2-1 | TRBV3-1 | TRBD2 | TGTGCCAGCAGCCAAGACAGGACTAGCGATGGGAATGAGCAGTTCTTC | CASSQDRTSDGNEQFF
few | TRBJ2-2 | TRBV18 | NA | TGTGCCAGCTCAGTTGGAGCCGGGACTGGAAACACCGGGGAGCTGTTTTTT | CASSVGAGTGNTGELFF
few | TRBJ2-3 | TRBV5-1 | NA | TGCGCCAGCAAAACCTTTCCGGGACTCCTGGCAGATACGCAGTATTTT | CASKTFPGLLADTQYF
NA | TRBJ1-1 | TRBV20-1 | NA | TGCAGTGCTGACGGCCCATCCAAAAGCATGAACACTGAAGCTTTCTTT | CSADGPSKSMNTEAFF
NA | TRBJ2-3 | TRBV9 | NA | TGTGCCAGCAGCGTACTCGGCGACGGTACAGATACGCAGTATTTT | CASSVLGDGTDTQYF
NA | TRBJ2-1 | TRBV20-1 | NA | TGCAGTGCTAGAGTCAAAGAGGGTTTATCCTACAATGAGCAGTTCTTC | CSARVKEGLSYNEQFF
many | TRBJ1-2 | TRBV6-1 | NA | TGTGCCAGCAGCAGGATCGGGGGCCGCGGCTACACCTTC | CASSRIGGRGYTF
NA | TRBJ2-5 | TRBV7-3 | TRBD2 | TGTGCCAGCAGCTTAAATCCACCTAGCGGGAGTTTCCAAGAGACCCAGTACTTC | CASSLNPPSGSFQETQYF
few | TRBJ2-5 | TRBV20-1 | TRBD2 | TGCAGTGCTACCATAGCGGGAGAGAGGGAGACCCAGTACTTC | CSATIAGERETQYF
NA | TRBJ2-3 | TRBV5-1 | TRBD2 | TGCGCCAGCAGCCGGGAGACTAGCGGTTTGTCAGATACGCAGTATTTT | CASSRETSGLSDTQYF
many | TRBJ1-1 | TRBV5-1 | NA | TGCGCCAGCACCGACCAGACTGAAGCTTTCTTT | CASTDQTEAFF
NA | TRBJ1-5 | TRBV12-3/TRBV12-4 | NA | TGTGCCAGCAGTTTCGTGGGGCAGCCCCAGCATTTT | CASSFVGQPQHF